The 25 T cell receptor beta chains presented below share a single source sample, sequenced in a study of control samples from healthy donors and cancer patients. Some clones are missing from TCRdb's copy, which holds only in-frame ones; the method was immunoSEQ multiplex PCR. This sample has some 120,000 clones; around 87% occur once, and the top ten carry over 10%. Sequencing was performed on blood. The receptors originated from a man aged 30 to 39 in good health.

The chain links TRBV20-1 to TRBJ2-7; D is unclear. The germline V gene has CDR1 DFQATT and CDR2 SNEGSKA (reference sequence). The CDR3 is 11 residues long. V lost 6 bases and J 4 bases, leaving 10 bases between the germline ends. The CDR3 nucleotides are TGCAGTGCAAAAGGGCAATACGAGCAGTACGTC. Encoded protein: CSAKGQYEQYV.

This chain links TRBV29-1 with TRBJ1-1, with D unclear. The ends were cut back, 7 bases at V and 0 bases at J, with 15 bases in the middle. This CDR3 is 14 amino acids long. Germline V gives CDR1 SQVTM, CDR2 ANQGSEA. The CDR3 DNA follows: TGCAGCGCTGGCCCCTCTACGTTGAACACTGAAGCTTTCTTT. Its protein product is CSAGPSTLNTEAFF.

The chain is built from TRBV6-6 and TRBJ1-2; D not resolved. The CDR3 loop spans 14 amino acids. V lost 7 bases to trimming and J lost 3 bases, with 15 bases between them. Per germline, CDR1 MNHNY and CDR2 SVGAGI (reference sequence). CDR3 coding DNA: TGTGCCAGCACCCCTAGTCCAGAAGACTATGGCTACACCTTC. It yields the protein CASTPSPEDYGYTF.

This clone was found a few times. The chain recombines TRBV6-2 or TRBV6-3 with TRBJ2-3; TRBD2 matches 14 bases. This CDR3 is built from 16 residues. Germline values: CDR1 MNHEY, CDR2 SVGEGT. Unmatched junction bases numbered 2, after V lost 2 bases and J lost 4 bases. The CDR3 DNA is TGTGCCAGCAGTTACGGGACTAGCGGGGGCCCAGATACGCAGTATTTT. Residues: CASSYGTSGGPDTQYF.

In its sample, this clone was seen once. This sequence joins TRBV18 and TRBJ1-1; perhaps TRBD1 as D (6 bases). V was clipped by 2 bases and J by 0 bases, with 13 bases between them. The CDR3 extends over 16 amino acids. Germline CDR1 reads KGHSH; CDR2 reads LQKENI. The CDR3 bases are TGTGCCAGCTCACCAAGGGAGGGGGGGCTGAACACTGAAGCTTTCTTT. Translated: CASSPREGGLNTEAFF.

The V call is TRBV3-1 (or the pseudogene TRBV3-2), the J call TRBJ1-4, with a tentative D call TRBD1 (6 bases). V lost 5 bases, J lost 8 bases, and 18 bases lay in between. The CDR3 spans 15 residues. CDR1 is LGHDT and CDR2 is YNNKEL in the germline V gene (reference sequence). CDR3 nucleotides: TGTGCCAGCAGCGGAGGGTTGGGGGCGAGGGAAAAACTGTTTTTT. It encodes CASSGGLGAREKLFF.

This clone was picked up a small number of times. This rearrangement joins TRBV6-5 to TRBJ1-4, with unresolved D. The CDR3 spans 13 residues. Trimming removed 4 bases at V and 8 bases at J, with 11 bases between. Germline V gene lookup returns CDR1 MNHEY and CDR2 SVGAGI. CDR3: CASSLGIWEKLFF. The DNA of the CDR3 is TGTGCCAGCAGTTTGGGGATTTGGGAAAAACTGTTTTTT.

This clone was seen only a few times. The chain recombines TRBV7-2 with TRBJ1-2; 9 bases align to TRBD1. Losses at the gene ends were 5 bases for V and 6 bases for J; bases not matched to a gene: 7. This CDR3 comprises 14 residues. Looked up from germline, CDR1 is SGHTA and CDR2 is FQGNSA. The DNA for the CDR3 is TGTGCCAGCAGCGCCGTGAGGACAGGGGATGGCTACACCTTC. Its protein is CASSAVRTGDGYTF.

This clone was observed a single time. The rearrangement uses TRBV2 and TRBJ1-5, with D possibly being TRBD1 (5 bases). The V end was cut by 6 bases, the J end by 6 bases, with 18 bases between. The CDR3 spans 15 residues. Germline V gene sequence: CDR1 SNHLY, CDR2 FYNNEI. The CDR3 region is CASRASQGIAQPQHF. The CDR3 nucleotides read TGTGCCAGCAGGGCCTCTCAGGGAATAGCTCAGCCCCAGCATTTT.

The rearrangement links TRBV5-4 to TRBJ1-4, with D possibly being TRBD1 (6 bases). Trimming took 0 bases from V and 5 from J, leaving 11 bases between them. The CDR3 loop spans 15 amino acids. In germline, CDR1 is SGHNT, CDR2 YYREEE (reference sequence). The CDR3 sequence is CASSLGGRGNEKLFF. In DNA, the CDR3 is TGTGCCAGCAGCTTGGGGGGGCGAGGGAATGAAAAACTGTTTTTT. Drawing the rest from reference TRBV5-4 and TRBJ1-4, the complete variable domain is ETGVTQSPTHLIKTRGQQVTLRCSSQSGHNTVSWYQQALGQGPQFIFQYYREEENGRGNFPPRFSGLQFPNYSSELNVNALELDDSALYLCASSLGGRGNEKLFFGSGTQLSVL.

This sequence joins TRBV7-6 and TRBJ1-5; no firm D call. Per germline, CDR1 SGHVS and CDR2 FNYEAQ. Trimming shortened V by 1 base and J by 7 bases, and 8 bases separated the two germline ends. The CDR3 length is 13 residues. Here the CDR3 DNA reads TGTGCCAGCAGCTTAGATCTCACCCAGCCCCAGCATTTT. Protein sequence: CASSLDLTQPQHF.

The V call is TRBV7-2, the J call TRBJ2-5, with TRBD1 as a possible D gene (5 bases). CDR3 size: 14 residues. From germline, CDR1 is SGHTA and CDR2 FQGNSA. The ends were cut back, 2 bases at V and 7 bases at J, with 14 bases in the middle. The CDR3 bases are TGTGCCAGCAGCTTACAGGGTTCTTCTAGGACCCAGTACTTC. Amino acid sequence: CASSLQGSSRTQYF.

This rearrangement joins TRBV2 to TRBJ2-7, with 7 bases matching TRBD1. The CDR3 sequence is 12 residues long. V gave up 5 bases and J gave up 8 bases; unmatched junction bases: 6. Germline-derived CDR1 and CDR2 are SNHLY and FYNNEI. The CDR3 spells CASSTGTAQQYV. CDR3 bases: TGTGCCAGCAGTACCGGGACAGCCCAGCAGTACGTC.

V is TRBV2 and J is TRBJ2-7; D perhaps matches TRBD1 (5 bases). The CDR3 consists of 15 residues. Germline CDR1 and CDR2: SNHLY and FYNNEI. Trimming stripped 7 bases from V and 5 bases from J, with 21 bases between. CDR3 residues: CASNLRNQGSDEQYF. CDR3 in DNA: TGTGCCAGCAACCTCCGGAATCAGGGAAGTGACGAGCAGTACTTC. Using reference TRBV2 and TRBJ2-7 for the parts outside the CDR3, the full variable domain is EPEVTQTPSHQVTQMGQEVILRCVPISNHLYFYWYRQILGQKVEFLVSFYNNEISEKSEIFDDQFSVERPDGSNFTLKIRSTKLEDSAMYFCASNLRNQGSDEQYFGPGTRLTVT.

The chain recombines TRBV10-2 with TRBJ1-2, with a possible D match to TRBD1 (5 bases). This CDR3 contains 12 residues. V dropped 7 bases and J dropped 4 bases, with 10 bases sitting between them. From germline, CDR1 is WSHSY and CDR2 SAAADI. CDR3 DNA sequence: TGCGCCAGCACCACCGACAGCTATGGCTACACCTTC. Its translation is CASTTDSYGYTF.

Only one count was recorded for this clone. In nucleotides, the CDR3 is TGTGCCAGCAGCCAAGATACGCTGGGGATTTATGGCTACACCTTC. This sequence encodes CASSQDTLGIYGYTF. V is TRBV3-1 (or the pseudogene TRBV3-2) and J is TRBJ1-2; no clear D. The CDR3 is made up of 15 amino acids. Germline lookup yields CDR1 LGHDT and CDR2 YNNKEL (reference sequence). Trimming shortened V by 0 bases and J by 5 bases, and 13 bases separated the two germline ends.

The chain combines TRBV2 with TRBJ1-6; a possible D gene is TRBD1 (5 bases). The CDR3 covers 16 residues. Trimming stripped 7 bases from V and 0 bases from J, with 13 bases between. The germline CDR1 and CDR2 sequences are SNHLY and FYNNEI. The DNA of the CDR3 is TGTGCCAGCAAGACAGAACTTAGCTCCTATAATTCACCCCTCCACTTT. This sequence encodes CASKTELSSYNSPLHF.

Comments on this clone: The sample holds other DNA sequences that translate to the same CDR3. CDR3 sequence: CASSTGRTYEQYF. The CDR3 DNA sequence: TGTGCCAGTAGCACCGGACGGACCTACGAGCAGTACTTC. V is TRBV19 and J is TRBJ2-7, with D unclear. V lost 6 bases to trimming and J lost 2 bases, with 11 bases between them. CDR1 is LNHDA, CDR2 SQIVND, per germline (reference sequence). The CDR3 contains 13 residues.

There are a few counts of this clone. The chain carries TRBV3-1 (or the pseudogene TRBV3-2) and TRBJ1-5; the D gene is possibly TRBD1 (5 bases). Trimming took off 1 base at V and 9 bases at J, with 10 bases between the two ends. The CDR3 has 13 residues. Germline V gene data show CDR1 as LGHDT and CDR2 as YNNKEL (reference sequence). The CDR3 here is CASSQGGELPQHF. DNA of the CDR3: TGTGCCAGCAGCCAAGGGGGGGAGCTGCCCCAGCATTTT.

The rearrangement links TRBV24-1 to TRBJ2-7; TRBD1 might be the D (6 bases). With 8 bases removed from V and 0 bases from J, the gap between germline ends came to 13 bases. The CDR3 loop spans 14 amino acids. CDR1 is KGHDR, CDR2 SFDVKD, per germline. CDR3 sequence reads: CATTVDRNSYEQYV. The CDR3 DNA is TGTGCCACCACCGTGGACAGAAACTCCTACGAGCAGTACGTC.

V is TRBV7-8 and J is TRBJ1-1, with D possibly being TRBD1 (6 bases). V lost 1 base and J lost 6, with 12 bases in between. Germline V CDR1 and CDR2: SGHVS, FQNEAQ. The CDR3 sequence is 14 residues long. The CDR3 reads CASSLGGGKPEAFF. In DNA, the CDR3 is TGTGCCAGCAGCTTAGGAGGGGGGAAACCTGAAGCTTTCTTT.

The chain combines TRBV7-2 with TRBJ1-2, with D tentatively TRBD1 (5 bases). CDR1 and CDR2 from the germline V gene are SGHTA and FQGNSA. V was cut by 8 bases and J by 3 bases, with 13 bases left in between. The CDR3 loop spans 13 amino acids. CDR3: CASRGVNDYGYTF. The CDR3 DNA follows: TGTGCCAGCCGAGGGGTAAACGACTATGGCTACACCTTC.

V and J are TRBV5-8 and TRBJ1-1; TRBD1 matches at 8 bases. With V trimmed by 0 bases and J by 7 bases, 5 bases remained unmatched. Germline V gives CDR1 SGHTS, CDR2 YDEGEE. The CDR3 covers 14 residues. The CDR3 DNA follows: TGTGCCAGCAGCTTGGAGGACAGGGCCTATGAAGCTTTCTTT. It codes for CASSLEDRAYEAFF.

The chain recombines TRBV6-1 with TRBJ1-5; 7 bases agree with TRBD1. Trimming removed 2 bases from V and 0 bases from J; junction bases left unmatched: 1. CDR1 MNHNS and CDR2 SASEGT come from the germline V gene. The length of the CDR3 is 15 residues. The DNA of the CDR3 is TGTGCCAGCAGTGAAAACAGGGGTAGCAATCAGCCCCAGCATTTT. Residues: CASSENRGSNQPQHF.

In its sample, this clone was seen a few times. The chain couples TRBV7-3 to TRBJ2-1, with D tentatively TRBD2 (5 bases). In germline, CDR1 is SGHTA, CDR2 FQGTGA. Trimming cost V 5 bases and J 7 bases, with 15 bases left between them. The CDR3 loop spans 14 amino acids. The CDR3 protein is CASSQSGPGNEQFF. CDR3 nucleotides: TGTGCCAGCAGCCAATCGGGCCCGGGGAATGAGCAGTTCTTC.